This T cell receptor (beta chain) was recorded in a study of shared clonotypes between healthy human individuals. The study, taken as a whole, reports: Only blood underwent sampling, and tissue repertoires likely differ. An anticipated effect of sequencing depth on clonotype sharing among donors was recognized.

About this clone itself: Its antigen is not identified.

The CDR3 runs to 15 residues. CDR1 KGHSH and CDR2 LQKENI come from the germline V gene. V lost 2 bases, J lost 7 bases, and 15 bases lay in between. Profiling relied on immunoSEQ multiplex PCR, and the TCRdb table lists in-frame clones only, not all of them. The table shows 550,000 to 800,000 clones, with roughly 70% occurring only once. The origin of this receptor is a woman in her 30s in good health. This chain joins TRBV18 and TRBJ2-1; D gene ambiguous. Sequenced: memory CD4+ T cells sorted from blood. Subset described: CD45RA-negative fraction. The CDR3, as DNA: TGTGCCAGCTCACCAGGGCTCATCCCGCGTAATGAGCAGTTCTTC. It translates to CASSPGLIPRNEQFF.